Listed here are 11 T cell receptor beta chains from one sample, sequenced in a study of immune evolution from preneoplasia to lung adenocarcinoma. Assay used: immunoSEQ multiplex PCR; TCRdb lists only in-frame clones, some missing. Among around 41,000 clones, 70% to 80% were seen once, and the ten largest hold approximately 4.8%. Sequencing was done on a sample of FFPE invasive lung adenocarcinoma tissue. The source is a person between 55 and 69 years old with lung adenocarcinoma.

The J gene is TRBJ2-5, the V gene TRBV12-5; D not resolved. This CDR3 has 15 amino acids. The ends were cut back, 1 base at V and 2 bases at J, with 11 bases in the middle. The germline gives CDR1 LGHNT, CDR2 FRNRAP. The CDR3 protein is CASGLGIDGQETQYF. In DNA form, the CDR3 reads TGTGCTAGTGGTTTGGGCATAGACGGACAAGAGACCCAGTACTTC.

The rearrangement uses TRBV7-3 and TRBJ1-1; D gene unclear. The CDR3 contains 13 residues. Trimming stripped 4 bases from V and 0 bases from J, with 6 bases between. Germline CDR1 reads SGHTA; CDR2 reads FQGTGA. CDR3 sequence: CASSSHMNTEAFF. The DNA of the CDR3 is TGTGCCAGCAGCTCTCATATGAACACTGAAGCTTTCTTT.

The chain uses TRBV14 and TRBJ2-1, with D tentatively TRBD1 or TRBD2 (5 bases each). The germline V gene has CDR1 SGHDN and CDR2 FVKESK. V lost 8 bases, J lost 2 bases, and 13 bases lay in between. This CDR3 is 14 amino acids long. CDR3 loop: CASARDPTYNEQFF. In DNA, the CDR3 is TGTGCCAGCGCCCGGGACCCAACCTACAATGAGCAGTTCTTC.

V gene TRBV5-8 combines with J gene TRBJ2-2; D is ambiguous. V was clipped by 4 bases and J by 1 base, with 5 bases between them. The CDR3 totals 13 residues. Per germline, CDR1 SGHTS and CDR2 YDEGEE. CDR3 nucleotide sequence: TGTGCCAGCAGCACACAGAACACCGGGGAGCTGTTTTTT. This sequence encodes CASSTQNTGELFF.

The CDR3: CASSLGQGSRVEQYF. CDR3 coding DNA: TGTGCCAGCAGCTTGGGACAGGGGAGCCGCGTAGAGCAGTACTTC. The chain recombines TRBV7-9 with TRBJ2-7, with 10 bases identical to TRBD1. Per germline, CDR1 SEHNR and CDR2 FQNEAQ (reference sequence). There are 15 residues in the CDR3. Trimming cost V 3 bases and J 7 bases; bases outside gene matches: 9.

This sequence joins TRBV28 and TRBJ2-2, with TRBD1 matching over 8 bases. CDR1 MDHEN and CDR2 SYDVKM come from the germline V gene. CDR3 length equals 18 residues. J lost 4 bases, V lost 3 bases, and 13 bases had no gene match. The DNA for the CDR3 is TGTGCCAGCAGTTTCCTTCGACAGGGGTCAATCGTCACCGGGGAGCTGTTTTTT. It is translated as CASSFLRQGSIVTGELFF.

In DNA, the CDR3 is TGTGCTAGTGGTTTTGGCGACAGTTCCGGGGCCAACGTCCTGACTTTC. As protein: CASGFGDSSGANVLTF. This chain joins TRBV12-5 and TRBJ2-6; weak D call: TRBD1 (5 bases). The CDR3 length is 16 residues. Per the germline V gene, CDR1 is LGHNT and CDR2 is FRNRAP. V was cut by 3 bases and J by 4 bases, with 13 bases left in between. The whole variable domain, remainder taken from reference TRBV12-5 and TRBJ2-6, is DARVTQTPRHKVTEMGQEVTMRCQPILGHNTVFWYRQTMMQGLELLAYFRNRAPLDDSGMPKDRFSAEMPDATLATLKIQPSEPRDSAVYFCASGFGDSSGANVLTFGAGSRLTVL.

This sequence joins TRBV19 and TRBJ1-2, with 7 bases that match TRBD1. The V gene end was trimmed by 11 bases and the J gene end by 2 bases; junction bases not matched to a gene: 5. CDR1 and CDR2 from the germline V gene are LNHDA and SQIVND (reference sequence). The CDR3 has 12 amino acids. CDR3 nucleotide sequence: TGTGCCGTCGTACAGGGGAACTATGGCTACACCTTC. Translating it yields CAVVQGNYGYTF.

CDR3: CACRTGAGNTIYF. The CDR3 nucleotides are TGTGCCTGCCGGACAGGGGCTGGAAACACCATATATTTT. The V call is TRBV30, the J call TRBJ1-3; 9 bases are shared with TRBD1. The CDR3 consists of 13 residues. Looked up from germline, CDR1 is GTSNPN and CDR2 is SVGIG (reference sequence). The V gene end was trimmed by 6 bases and the J gene end by 2 bases; junction bases not matched to a gene: 2.

The CDR3 here is CSAWTSNEQYF. CDR3 bases: TGCAGTGCTTGGACTAGTAACGAGCAGTACTTC. This chain links TRBV20-1 with TRBJ2-7; TRBD2 matches at 7 bases. Germline V gene data show CDR1 as DFQATT and CDR2 as SNEGSKA (reference sequence). V lost 5 bases and J lost 5; bases outside the gene matches: 3. The CDR3 runs to 11 residues.

The chain recombines TRBV21-1 with TRBJ1-1. TRBV21-1 counts as a pseudogene. This CDR3 spans 12 amino acids. The CDR3 loop reads CASSHRFGEAFF. CDR3 sequence (DNA): TGTGCCAGCAGCCATCGTTTCGGAGAAGCTTTCTTT.